A selection of T cell receptor beta chains follows, all from one sample in a study of EBV T-cell therapy then PD-1 blockade in nasopharyngeal carcinoma. Their target antigens are unknown. The protocol was immunoSEQ multiplex PCR, while the TCRdb copy is restricted to in-frame clones and leaves out a portion. The sample shows approximately 25,000 clones, roughly 84% of them seen only once. Specimen: CD8+ T cells from blood, collected between days 50 and 65 from a patient whose treatment included autologous EBV-specific T cells and nivolumab. The receptors here all came from a man aged 40-55 years with nasopharyngeal carcinoma. The CDR3 runs from the conserved cysteine through the conserved F or W.

j_call cdr3_length v_call cdr3_aa
TRBJ1-5 15 TRBV6-2/TRBV6-3 CASSLGRSSNQPQHF
TRBJ2-7 15 TRBV12-5 CASARGEADRDEQYF
TRBJ2-5 16 TRBV15 CATSSGTGTFQETQYF
TRBJ2-1 14 TRBV7-9 CASRGGQGPNEQFF
TRBJ1-2 12 TRBV24-1 CATSERGYGYTF
TRBJ1-2 14 TRBV27 CASSFVDRRDGYTF
TRBJ2-3 18 TRBV4-1 CASSQGLAGGPRTDTQYF
TRBJ1-3 14 TRBV6-5 CASSSGREGNTIYF
TRBJ2-5 13 TRBV4-1 CASSQDRKETQYF
TRBJ2-7 13 TRBV6-5 CASSYGTGYEQYF
TRBJ2-3 16 TRBV6-2/TRBV6-3 CASSLGLDGGADTQYF
TRBJ1-5 15 TRBV2 CASSEATLSNQPQHF
TRBJ2-5 16 TRBV5-1 CASSLAVGSAQETQYF
TRBJ2-7 16 TRBV7-9 CASSFSRQSGSYEQYF
TRBJ1-6 16 TRBV6-1 CASSEEGGGGSSPLHF
TRBJ2-2 14 TRBV29-1 CSGVGGAWTGELFF
TRBJ2-3 15 TRBV9 CASSPIGTGPDTQYF
TRBJ2-6 18 TRBV27 CASSFRDRGRAGANVLTF
TRBJ2-1 11 TRBV30 CAWSGGREQFF
TRBJ1-3 15 TRBV4-1 CASSQDPFSGNTIYF
TRBJ1-1 14 TRBV6-5 CASSYSGQATEAFF
TRBJ2-2 13 TRBV13 CASSLCCTGELFF